The subject of this entry is one TCR beta chain. The data originate from a study of metastatic and nonmetastatic thyroid tumors. For the study at large: A comparison of repertoires was made across blood and tumor or nodule tissue from malignant and benign thyroid patients.

Deletions cut 5 bases from V and 8 bases from J, with 16 bases between. Germline assignment: CDR1 SGHAT and CDR2 FQNNGV. The CDR3 runs 14 residues. TCRdb re-clonotyped the PCR reads through MiXCR. The sample gives around 23,000 clones, 22% of which show up once; roughly an eighth is in the top ten. Each patient came to thyroid surgery without any prior treatment (of any kind). The sequencing input was tumor tissue. The chain recombines TRBV11-2 with TRBJ2-1; D tentatively reads TRBD1 or TRBD2 (5 bases each). This receptor was obtained from a female donor with papillary thyroid cancer or a benign thyroid nodule (not recorded which). Some clones in this sample may be carry-over from other donors' samples. CDR3 in amino acids: CASSPSWGIDEQFF. The DNA for the CDR3 is TGTGCCAGCAGCCCCAGTTGGGGGATCGATGAGCAGTTCTTC.